Sequencing of this T cell receptor beta chain was carried out in a study of T cells after yellow fever vaccination. This clonotype has ten or more counts. A process of 5'RACE template switching, which added a universal primer site and UMIs, was used to make TCR cDNA. TCRdb recomputed calls from the 5' RACE reads with MiXCR, one row per CDR3 protein. The sample includes approximately 27,000 distinct CDR3 sequences, 5% to 7% of them seen just once. V was pared by 0 bases and J by 0 bases, with 18 bases between. Per the germline V gene, CDR1 is LGHDT and CDR2 is YNNKEL (reference sequence). The CDR3 has 19 amino acids. Study-level points and caveats: The study found a weaker secondary response that peaked faster, day 5 versus 15. Almost no vaccine-responding clonotypes were detectable in day 0 sorted memory subsets.

The sequenced sample was PBMCs, either bulk or a sorted T-cell subset (CD4+, CD8+, memory, or dextramer-sorted; not recorded which), obtained 15 days after the yellow fever booster vaccination. The source of this sequence is a man aged 30 to 39 who received the YFV17D yellow fever vaccine. This rearrangement joins TRBV3-1 to TRBJ2-1; no definite D call. The CDR3 is CASSQDVQCEASSYNEQFF. The CDR3 DNA reads as TGTGCCAGCAGCCAAGATGTTCAGTGTGAGGCTAGCTCCTACAATGAGCAGTTCTTC.